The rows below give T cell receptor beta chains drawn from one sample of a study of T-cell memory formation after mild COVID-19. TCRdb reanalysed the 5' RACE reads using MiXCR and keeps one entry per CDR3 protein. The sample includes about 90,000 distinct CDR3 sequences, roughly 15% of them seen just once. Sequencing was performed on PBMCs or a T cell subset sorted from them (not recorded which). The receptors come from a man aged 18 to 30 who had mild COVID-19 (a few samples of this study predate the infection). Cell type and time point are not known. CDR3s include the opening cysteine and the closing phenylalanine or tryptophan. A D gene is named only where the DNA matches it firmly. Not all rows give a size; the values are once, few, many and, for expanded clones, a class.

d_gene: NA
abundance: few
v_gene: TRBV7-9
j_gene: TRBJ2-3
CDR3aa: CASSPPEKSTQYF
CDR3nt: TGTGCCAGCAGCCCCCCGGAAAAGAGTACGCAGTATTTT

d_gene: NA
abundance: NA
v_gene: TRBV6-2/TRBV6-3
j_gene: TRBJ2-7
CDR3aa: CASSYTYEQYF
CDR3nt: TGTGCCAGCAGTTACACCTACGAGCAGTACTTC

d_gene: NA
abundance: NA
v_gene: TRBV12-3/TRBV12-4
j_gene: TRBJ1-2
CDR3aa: CASRSSGTVYGYTF
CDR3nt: TGTGCCAGCAGGTCCTCCGGGACGGTCTATGGCTACACCTTC

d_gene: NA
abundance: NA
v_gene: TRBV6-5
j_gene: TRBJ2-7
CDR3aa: CASSYWSTSTYEQYF
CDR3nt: TGTGCCAGCAGTTACTGGTCAACTTCTACCTACGAGCAGTACTTC

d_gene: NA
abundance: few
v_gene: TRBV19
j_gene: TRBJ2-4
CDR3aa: CASSWGQKNIQYF
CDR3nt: TGTGCCAGTAGTTGGGGGCAGAAAAACATTCAGTACTTC

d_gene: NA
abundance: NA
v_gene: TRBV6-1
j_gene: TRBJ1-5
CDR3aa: CASSTLNQPQHF
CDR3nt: TGTGCCAGCAGTACCCTCAATCAGCCCCAGCATTTT

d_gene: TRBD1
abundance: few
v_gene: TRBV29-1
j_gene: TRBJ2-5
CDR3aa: CSVENRGSRETQYF
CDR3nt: TGCAGCGTTGAAAACAGGGGGAGTAGGGAGACCCAGTACTTC

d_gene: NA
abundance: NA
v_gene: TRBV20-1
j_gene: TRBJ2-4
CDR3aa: CSARGEIGDIQYF
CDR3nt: TGCAGTGCTAGAGGGGAGATTGGAGACATTCAGTACTTC

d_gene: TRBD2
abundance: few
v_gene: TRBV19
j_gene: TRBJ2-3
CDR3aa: CASSPLAGETSDTQYF
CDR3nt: TGTGCCAGTAGCCCACTAGCGGGGGAAACATCAGATACGCAGTATTTT

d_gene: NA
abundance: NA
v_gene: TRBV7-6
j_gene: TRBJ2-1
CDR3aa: CASSLLNARLDIYNEQFF
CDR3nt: TGTGCCAGCAGCCTCCTCAACGCCCGGCTGGACATATACAATGAGCAGTTCTTC

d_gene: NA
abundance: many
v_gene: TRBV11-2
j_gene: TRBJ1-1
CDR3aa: CASSYSTEAFF
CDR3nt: TGTGCCAGCAGCTATTCGACGGAAGCTTTCTTT

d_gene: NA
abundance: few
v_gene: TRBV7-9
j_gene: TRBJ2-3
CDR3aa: CASSSETVDTQYF
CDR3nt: TGTGCCAGCAGCTCGGAGACCGTCGATACGCAGTATTTT

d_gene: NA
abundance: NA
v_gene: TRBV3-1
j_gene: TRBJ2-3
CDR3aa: CASSQGGLAEYF
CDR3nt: TGTGCCAGCAGCCAGGGGGGTCTAGCTGAGTATTTT

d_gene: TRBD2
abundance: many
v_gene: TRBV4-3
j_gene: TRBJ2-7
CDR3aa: CASSQNPPSGSSYEQYF
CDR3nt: TGCGCCAGCAGCCAGAACCCACCTAGCGGGAGCTCCTACGAGCAGTACTTC

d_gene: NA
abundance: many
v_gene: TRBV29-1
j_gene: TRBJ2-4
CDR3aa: CSVETSPGLEIAKNIQYF
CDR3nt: TGCAGCGTTGAGACCTCCCCAGGTCTCGAGATCGCCAAAAACATTCAGTACTTC